This T cell receptor (beta chain) was sequenced for a study of CD8+ T cells in alopecia areata. Isolated RNA was reverse transcribed into cDNA used as the sequencing template. Sequencing used immunoSEQ multiplex PCR; TCRdb keeps in-frame clones, though not all of them. There are more than 200,000 clones in the sample; 65% to 70% occur only once, and about 1.3% lies in the top ten. Trimming cost V 4 bases and J 7 bases, with 7 bases left between them. The CDR3 totals 10 residues. CDR1 and CDR2 from the germline V gene are GTSNPN and SVGIG (reference sequence). This clone was observed once. The sequence was collected from a human donor with alopecia areata. The specimen comprised CD4+ T cells sorted from blood, sampled at week 0. The chain couples TRBV30 to TRBJ1-1, with D hard to call. This CDR3 reads CAWIAVEAFF. The CDR3 coding sequence is TGTGCCTGGATAGCTGTTGAAGCTTTCTTT.